This T cell receptor (beta chain) came from a study of OX40 agonist ivuxolimab in advanced cancers. The wider study: One hepatocellular carcinoma and two cutaneous melanoma patients partially responded.

TCRdb keeps only in-frame clones here, not all; method: immunoSEQ multiplex PCR. The sample holds some 74,000 clones; about 94% are singletons and the top ten take about 10%. CDR3 length: 14 amino acids. After removal of 3 bases from V and 6 bases from J, the junction contained 8 bases not matched to a gene. Germline assignment: CDR1 MDHEN and CDR2 SYDVKM. The clonotype originates from an adult with an advanced solid tumor such as melanoma, head and neck, liver or kidney cancer. Source: CD4+ or CD8+ T cells sorted from blood, taken in a trial of the OX40 agonist ivuxolimab. The rearrangement uses TRBV28 and TRBJ2-7; 7 bases map to TRBD1. CDR3 amino acids: CASSLMTGLGEQYF. DNA of the CDR3: TGTGCCAGCAGTTTGATGACAGGGCTGGGCGAGCAGTACTTC.